This T cell receptor beta chain comes out of a study of T cell responses to AZD1222 COVID-19 vaccine. General study results and limits: The CD4 TCRs associated with vaccination extended across spike and predominated at 160-218 and 743-854. Compared with day 0, the breadth and depth of the Spike-specific TCR repertoire rose significantly after two doses of AZD1222. Researchers took repertoire samples only after the peak T cell response had come.

Second-dose timings of about 4 or about 12 weeks were pooled. The repertoire was sequenced with immunoSEQ multiplex PCR; TCRdb's copy has only in-frame clones and lacks some. The table has under 150,000 clones, about 90% seen once. Trimming removed 6 bases at V and 5 bases at J, with 15 bases between. CDR3 length equals 14 residues. Germline V gene data show CDR1 as SGDLS and CDR2 as YYNGEE. Comments on this clone: Its antigen remains unknown.

The input for sequencing was peripheral blood, taken 28 days after the second AZD1222 dose. The sequence derives from an adult who received the AZD1222 COVID-19 vaccine. The chain employs TRBV9 and TRBJ2-1, with D perhaps matching TRBD2 (6 bases). In DNA, the CDR3 is TGTGCCAGCACGCTCGCAGCGGGCAACAATGAGCAGTTCTTC. It yields the protein CASTLAAGNNEQFF. Complete variable domain (other parts from reference TRBV9 and TRBJ2-1): DSGVTQTPKHLITATGQRVTLRCSPRSGDLSVYWYQQSLDQGLQFLIQYYNGEERAKGNILERFSAQQFPDLHSELNLSSLELGDSALYFCASTLAAGNNEQFFGPGTRLTVL.